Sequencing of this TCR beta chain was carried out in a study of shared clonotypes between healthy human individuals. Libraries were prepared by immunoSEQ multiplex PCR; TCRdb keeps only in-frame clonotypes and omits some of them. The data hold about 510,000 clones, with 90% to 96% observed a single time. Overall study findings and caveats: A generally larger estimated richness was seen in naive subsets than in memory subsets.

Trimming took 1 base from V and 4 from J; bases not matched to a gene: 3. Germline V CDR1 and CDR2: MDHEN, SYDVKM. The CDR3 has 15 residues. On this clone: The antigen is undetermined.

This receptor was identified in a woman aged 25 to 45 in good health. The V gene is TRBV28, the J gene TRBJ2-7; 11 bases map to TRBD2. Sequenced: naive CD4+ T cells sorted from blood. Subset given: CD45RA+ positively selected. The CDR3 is CASSLLASGRYEQYF. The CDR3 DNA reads TGTGCCAGCAGTTTATTGGCTAGCGGGAGGTACGAGCAGTACTTC. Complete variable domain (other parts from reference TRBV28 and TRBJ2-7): DVKVTQSSRYLVKRTGEKVFLECVQDMDHENMFWYRQDPGLGLRLIYFSYDVKMKEKGDIPEGYSVSREKKERFSLILESASTNQTSMYLCASSLLASGRYEQYFGPGTRLTVT.